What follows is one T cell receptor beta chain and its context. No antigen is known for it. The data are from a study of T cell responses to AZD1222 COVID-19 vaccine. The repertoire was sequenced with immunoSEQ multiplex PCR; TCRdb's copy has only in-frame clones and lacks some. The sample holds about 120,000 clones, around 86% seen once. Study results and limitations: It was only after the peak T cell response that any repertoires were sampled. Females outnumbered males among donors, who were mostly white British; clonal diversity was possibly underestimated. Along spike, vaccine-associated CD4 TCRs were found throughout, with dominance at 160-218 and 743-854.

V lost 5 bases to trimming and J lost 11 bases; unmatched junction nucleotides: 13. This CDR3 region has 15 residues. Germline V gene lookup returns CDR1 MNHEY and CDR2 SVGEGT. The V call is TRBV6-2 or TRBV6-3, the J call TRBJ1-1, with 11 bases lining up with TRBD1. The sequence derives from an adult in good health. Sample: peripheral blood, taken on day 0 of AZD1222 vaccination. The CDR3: CASSRQLRDRGSAFF. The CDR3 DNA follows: TGTGCCAGCAGTCGTCAGCTCCGGGACAGGGGGTCTGCTTTCTTT.